Shown below are 20 T cell receptor beta chains from a single sample sequenced in a study of OX40 agonist ivuxolimab in advanced cancers. The method was the immunoSEQ multiplex PCR assay. Not all clones reach the TCRdb copy of this immuneACCESS table, which keeps in-frame sequences only. Checked studies attribute under half of the gap to unresolved V genes and leave the rest unexplained. A total of roughly 92,000 clones appear in this sample, roughly 89% of them only once. The top ten clones comprise approximately 9.3% of the sample. The sequences come from CD4+ or CD8+ T cells sorted from blood, collected in a trial of the OX40 agonist ivuxolimab. The receptors derive from an adult with an advanced solid tumor such as melanoma, head and neck, liver or kidney cancer.

The V call is TRBV19, the J call TRBJ2-6; D is uncertain. The CDR3 has 17 amino acids. Trimming shortened V by 1 base and J by 5 bases, and 15 bases separated the two germline ends. The germline V gene has CDR1 LNHDA and CDR2 SQIVND (reference sequence). The CDR3 sequence is CASSIGPTDLWANVLTF. In DNA form, the CDR3 reads TGTGCCAGTAGTATAGGCCCGACTGATCTCTGGGCCAACGTCCTGACTTTC.

CDR3 bases: TGTGCCAGCAGCCGACAGGGGAGTCCCTACGAGCAGTACTTC. Its translation is CASSRQGSPYEQYF. This sequence joins TRBV5-6 and TRBJ2-7; 8 bases fit TRBD1. CDR1 and CDR2 (germline): SGHDT, YYEEEE. The CDR3 consists of 14 residues. After removal of 4 bases from V and 2 bases from J, the junction contained 5 bases not matched to a gene.

Note on this clone: A junction end diverges from the germline sequence, so it may reflect a read error. The chain is built from TRBV9 and TRBJ2-1; D perhaps matches TRBD1 (6 bases). CDR1 and CDR2 from the germline V gene are SGDLS and YYNGEE. This CDR3 comprises 13 residues. The CDR3 nucleotides are TGTGCCAGCAGCGTCCCCGGGACAAGAAGGATGATCTTC. Its protein is CASSVPGTRRMIF.

This clone was observed a handful of times. This specimen includes other DNA sequences encoding the same CDR3. The chain carries TRBV6-1 and TRBJ2-7; 11 bases align to TRBD1. Germline values: CDR1 MNHNS, CDR2 SASEGT. V was pared by 3 bases and J by 4 bases, with 2 bases of the junction left unmatched. The CDR3 runs 14 residues. Here the CDR3 reads CASSEGTGGYEQYF. The CDR3 DNA sequence: TGTGCCAGCAGTGAGGGGACAGGGGGGTACGAGCAGTACTTC.

The chain couples TRBV2 to TRBJ1-2, with D hard to call. This CDR3 region has 13 residues. Trimming removed 0 bases from V and 8 bases from J, with 10 bases in between. The germline CDR1 and CDR2 sequences are SNHLY and FYNNEI. CDR3 nucleotides: TGTGCCAGCAGTGAAGCCCGCTTTGGCGGCTACACCTTC. Translated, it gives CASSEARFGGYTF.

The rearrangement uses TRBV5-1 and TRBJ2-5, with 11 bases that match TRBD1. The CDR3 runs 15 residues. Germline trimming cut 3 bases from V and 5 bases from J; bases unmatched to any gene: 6. Germline V gene lookup returns CDR1 SGHRS and CDR2 YFSETQ. The CDR3 DNA is TGCGCCAGCAGCTCAAGGACAGGGGGCGGCGAGACCCAGTACTTC. Translated, it gives CASSSRTGGGETQYF. Combining the CDR3 with reference TRBV5-1 and TRBJ2-5 gives the whole variable domain KAGVTQTPRYLIKTRGQQVTLSCSPISGHRSVSWYQQTPGQGLQFLFEYFSETQRNKGNFPGRFSGRQFSNSRSEMNVSTLELGDSALYLCASSSRTGGGETQYFGPGTRLLVL.

J is TRBJ1-2 and V is TRBV4-1; D remains unclear. V was clipped by 0 bases and J by 8 bases, with 7 bases between them. This CDR3 region has 12 residues. Germline lookup yields CDR1 MGHRA and CDR2 YSYEKL. CDR3 protein: CASSQDQPGYTF. The CDR3 DNA reads as TGCGCCAGCAGCCAAGATCAGCCGGGCTACACCTTC.

Points on this clone: Mismatch with germline at one junction end may stem from a read error. The chain carries TRBV6-5 and TRBJ2-7, with TRBD2 identical over 7 bases. The germline V gene encodes CDR1 MNHEY and CDR2 SVGAGI. The CDR3 runs 15 residues. CDR3 amino acids: CAGSYLRENRYEQYF. Here the CDR3 DNA reads TGTGCCGGCAGTTATTTGCGGGAGAACCGCTACGAGCAGTACTTC.

This chain connects TRBV7-9 to TRBJ1-2; TRBD1 matches 12 bases. V was clipped by 4 bases and J by 4 bases; unmatched bases: 10. The CDR3 has 17 residues. The germline CDR1 and CDR2 sequences are SEHNR and FQNEAQ (reference sequence). DNA of the CDR3: TGTGCCAGCAGCTCCTACACGGGGACAGGGGGCCTCTATGGCTACACCTTC. This gives the protein CASSSYTGTGGLYGYTF.

The gene calls are TRBV27 and TRBJ2-2, with 15 bases identical to TRBD2. Germline CDR1 and CDR2: MNHEY and SMNVEV (reference sequence). This CDR3 has 14 amino acids. After removal of 8 bases from V and 6 bases from J, the junction contained 1 base not matched to a gene. CDR3 sequence (DNA): TGTGCCAGCGGACTAGCGGGAGGGCCCGGGGAGCTGTTTTTT. Translated: CASGLAGGPGELFF.

This chain uses TRBV9 with TRBJ1-1; 8 bases line up with TRBD1. Germline V gives CDR1 SGDLS, CDR2 YYNGEE. The CDR3 runs 14 residues. Trimming at V came to 3 bases and at J to 3 bases, leaving 4 bases not matched to a gene. This chain's CDR3 is CASSGQGWDTEAFF. The CDR3 DNA sequence: TGTGCCAGCAGCGGACAGGGGTGGGACACTGAAGCTTTCTTT. The entire variable domain, with the rest obtained from reference TRBV9 and TRBJ1-1, is as follows: DSGVTQTPKHLITATGQRVTLRCSPRSGDLSVYWYQQSLDQGLQFLIQYYNGEERAKGNILERFSAQQFPDLHSELNLSSLELGDSALYFCASSGQGWDTEAFFGQGTRLTVV.

CDR3 nucleotides: TGTGCCAGCAGCACAGGGACAGGGAGAACCTACGAGCAGTACTTC. Encoded protein: CASSTGTGRTYEQYF. The chain uses TRBV11-2 and TRBJ2-7, with 9 bases that match TRBD1. There are 15 residues in the CDR3. The trim removed 5 bases at V and 2 bases at J, leaving 7 bases unmatched. Germline CDR1 is SGHAT and CDR2 is FQNNGV.

The chain has TRBV19 and TRBJ1-1; maybe TRBD1 (5 bases). Between the trimmed V and J ends, which lost 6 bases and 5 bases, there was a span of 10 bases. Germline V gives CDR1 LNHDA, CDR2 SQIVND (reference sequence). This CDR3 has 12 residues. CDR3 DNA: TGTGCCAGTAGCACCTGGACAACTGAAGCTTTCTTT. Its translation is CASSTWTTEAFF.

V gene TRBV6-1 combines with J gene TRBJ1-5; tentative D call: TRBD1 (5 bases). The CDR3 totals 13 residues. V shed 4 bases and J shed 7 bases, with 11 bases lying between them. Germline-derived CDR1 and CDR2 are MNHNS and SASEGT. CDR3 bases: TGTGCCAGCAGTGCTCGGGACCGCCAGCCCCAGCATTTT. Protein: CASSARDRQPQHF.

The V gene is TRBV4-1, the J gene TRBJ2-1; 16 positions match TRBD2. The CDR3 runs 19 residues. CDR1 and CDR2 from the germline V gene are MGHRA and YSYEKL. V shed 3 bases, J shed 7 bases, and the junction held 12 bases outside the gene matches. CDR3 coding DNA: TGCGCCAGCAGCCATCCGGGACTAGCGGGAGGGCCAGCTAGGAATGAGCAGTTCTTC. It yields the protein CASSHPGLAGGPARNEQFF.

The chain couples TRBV7-8 to TRBJ1-1; the D is unclear. V shed 4 bases and J shed 9 bases, with 12 bases lying between them. CDR1 and CDR2 (germline): SGHVS, FQNEAQ. The CDR3 has 12 amino acids. This CDR3 is CASSSTDAKAFF. The CDR3 coding sequence is TGTGCCAGCAGCTCGACGGACGCCAAAGCTTTCTTT. Looking up the rest from reference TRBV7-8 and TRBJ1-1 gives the full variable domain: GAGVSQSPRYKVAKRGQDVALRCDPISGHVSLFWYQQALGQGPEFLTYFQNEAQLDKSGLPSDRFFAERPEGSVSTLKIQRTQQEDSAVYLCASSSTDAKAFFGQGTRLTVV.

CDR3 nucleotides: TGTGCCAGCAGTACGACTAGCGGGAGATCCTACGAGCAGTACTTC. It translates to CASSTTSGRSYEQYF. V and J are TRBV7-3 and TRBJ2-7; 12 bases match TRBD2. Germline V gene data show CDR1 as SGHTA and CDR2 as FQGTGA. The CDR3 has 15 amino acids. The J segment lost 1 base and the V segment lost 6 bases, leaving 4 bases of the junction unmatched.

The J gene is TRBJ1-2, the V gene TRBV27, with D uncertain. With 3 bases removed from V and 8 bases from J, the gap between germline ends came to 19 bases. The length of the CDR3 is 15 residues. Germline values: CDR1 MNHEY, CDR2 SMNVEV (reference sequence). The CDR3 loop is CASSLTEIDSMGYTF. CDR3 nucleotides: TGTGCCAGCAGTTTGACGGAGATTGATTCTATGGGCTACACCTTC.

The chain has TRBV5-4 and TRBJ1-1; D is perhaps TRBD1 (5 bases). Trimming took 2 bases from V and 0 from J, leaving 14 bases between them. Germline-derived CDR1 and CDR2 are SGHNT and YYREEE (reference sequence). The CDR3 spans 16 residues. CDR3 sequence: CASSFEEGQMNTEAFF. The CDR3 region has the DNA TGTGCCAGCAGCTTTGAAGAGGGGCAGATGAACACTGAAGCTTTCTTT.

The chain couples TRBV27 to TRBJ1-5; 8 bases are shared with TRBD1. Trimming took 6 bases from V and 7 from J; bases not matched to a gene: 8. This CDR3 is built from 14 residues. Germline loops: CDR1 MNHEY, CDR2 SMNVEV (reference sequence). CDR3 DNA sequence: TGTGCCAGCAGCCCCCAGGGGGCCGAACAGCCCCAGCATTTT. This codes for CASSPQGAEQPQHF.